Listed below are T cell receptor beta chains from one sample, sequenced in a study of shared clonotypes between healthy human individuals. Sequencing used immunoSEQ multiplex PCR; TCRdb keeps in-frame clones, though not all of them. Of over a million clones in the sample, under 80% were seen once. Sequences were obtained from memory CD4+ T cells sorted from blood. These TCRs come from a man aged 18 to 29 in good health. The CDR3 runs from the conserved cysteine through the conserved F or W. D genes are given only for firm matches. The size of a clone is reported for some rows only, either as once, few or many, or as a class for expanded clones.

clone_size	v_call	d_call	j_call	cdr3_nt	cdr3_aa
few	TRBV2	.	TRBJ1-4	TGTGCCAGCAGGATAGGGGGACTAATCGAAAAACTGTTTTTT	CASRIGGLIEKLFF
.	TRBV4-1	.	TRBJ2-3	TGCGCCAGCCGACAGGTAGGGGGCACAGATACGCAGTATTTT	CASRQVGGTDTQYF
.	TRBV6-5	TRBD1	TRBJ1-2	TGTGCCAGCACCCGAGGGGGACAGGTCTATGGCTACACCTTC	CASTRGGQVYGYTF
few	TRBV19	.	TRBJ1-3	TGTGCCAGTAGTATATCGGGCCCTGGAAACACCATATATTTT	CASSISGPGNTIYF
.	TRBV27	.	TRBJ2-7	TGTGCCAGCAGTGTGGGGATATACTACGAGCAGTACTTC	CASSVGIYYEQYF
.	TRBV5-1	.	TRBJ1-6	TGCGCCAGCAGCCTGCCCCGGGATAATTCACCCCTCCACTTT	CASSLPRDNSPLHF
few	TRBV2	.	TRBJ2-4	TGTGCCAGCATGGGCGGGGTGGGGCACATTCAGTACTTC	CASMGGVGHIQYF
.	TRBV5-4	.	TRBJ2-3	TGTGCCAGCAGCTTACCGACCACAGATACGCAGTATTTT	CASSLPTTDTQYF
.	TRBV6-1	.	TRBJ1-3	TGTGCCAGCATGAGTGACCTCTCTGGAAACACCATATATTTT	CASMSDLSGNTIYF
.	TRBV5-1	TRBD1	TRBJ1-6	TGCGCCAGCAGCAGAGAACAGGGGGCAGGTGGATATTCACCCCTCCACTTT	CASSREQGAGGYSPLHF
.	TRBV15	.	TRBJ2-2	TGTGCCACCAGGAAGGACACCGCGAACACCGGGGAGCTGTTTTTT	CATRKDTANTGELFF
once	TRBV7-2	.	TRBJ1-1	TGTGCCAGCACACAGAGGGGGGGAGCGAACACTGAAGCTTTCTTT	CASTQRGGANTEAFF
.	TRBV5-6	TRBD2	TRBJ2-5	TGTGCCAGCACCACTAGCGGGGTCGAGACCCAGTACTTC	CASTTSGVETQYF
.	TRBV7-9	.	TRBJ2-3	TGTGCCAGCGTACCCCCCCCGGGTGAACTAGCCGAAGATACGCAGTATTTT	CASVPPPGELAEDTQYF
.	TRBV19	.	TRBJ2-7	TGTGCCAGTAGTTCCCTCCCCTCCTACGAGCAGTACTTC	CASSSLPSYEQYF
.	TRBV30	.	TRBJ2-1	TGTGCCTGGAGTGACCAGGGGGGGGTAAATGAGCAGTTCTTC	CAWSDQGGVNEQFF
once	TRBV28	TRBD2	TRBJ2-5	TGTGCCAGCGGAACGGGGGGGCTTTATGAGACCCAGTACTTC	CASGTGGLYETQYF
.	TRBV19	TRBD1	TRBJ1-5	TGTGCCAGTAGTTCAGGGGGTGGCAATCAGCCCCAGCATTTT	CASSSGGGNQPQHF
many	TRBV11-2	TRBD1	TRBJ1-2	TGTGCCAGCAGCTTATCTCCGACAGGGGGAATAGGTGGCTACACCTTC	CASSLSPTGGIGGYTF
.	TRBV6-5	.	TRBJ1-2	TGTGCCAGCACCGAAATCCCGGGCCTTCCGGGGGGCTACACCTTC	CASTEIPGLPGGYTF
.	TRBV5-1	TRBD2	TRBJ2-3	TGCGCCAGCAGCGAGAATAGCGGGTTCGGCACAGATACGCAGTATTTT	CASSENSGFGTDTQYF
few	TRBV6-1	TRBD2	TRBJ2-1	TGTGCCAGCAGCCTACTAGCGGGGGGGCACAATGAGCAGTTCTTC	CASSLLAGGHNEQFF
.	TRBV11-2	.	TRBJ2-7	TGTGCCAGCAGCTTAGATCGGGTCCACGAGCAGTACTTC	CASSLDRVHEQYF
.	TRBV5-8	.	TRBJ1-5	TGTGCCAGCAGCTTTGGGGGGTTCGGCAATCAGCCCCAGCATTTT	CASSFGGFGNQPQHF
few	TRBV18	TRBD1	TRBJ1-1	TGTGCCAGCTCACCGGGACAGCAGAACACTGAAGCTTTCTTT	CASSPGQQNTEAFF
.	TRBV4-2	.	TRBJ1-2	TGTGCCAGCAGCCCTATGACGGGAGTGAGCTATGGCTACACCTTC	CASSPMTGVSYGYTF
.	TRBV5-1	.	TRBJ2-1	TGCGCCAGCAGCTTGGAGGACAGTTACAATGAGCAGTTCTTC	CASSLEDSYNEQFF
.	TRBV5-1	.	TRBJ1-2	TGCGCCAGCAGCTGGGGGGGAGACTATGGCTACACCTTC	CASSWGGDYGYTF
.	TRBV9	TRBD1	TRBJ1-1	TGTGCCAGCAGCGTAGGGACAGGGGTGGTGGTTACTGAAGCTTTCTTT	CASSVGTGVVVTEAFF
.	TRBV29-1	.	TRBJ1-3	TGCAGCGTTGAGATGGCAGGAATCGCCATATATTTT	CSVEMAGIAIYF
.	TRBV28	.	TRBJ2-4	TGTGCCAGCAGTCCCCGAGGGAAGGGCCTCAAAAACATTCAGTACTTC	CASSPRGKGLKNIQYF
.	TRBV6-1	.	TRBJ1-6	TGTGCCAGCAGTGCCGCAGGTGGGGCTTCACCCCTCCACTTT	CASSAAGGASPLHF
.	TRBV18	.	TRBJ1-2	TGTGCCAGCTCACCAGGGGTGCAGGGCGGCTATGGCTACACCTTC	CASSPGVQGGYGYTF
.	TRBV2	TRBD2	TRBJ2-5	TGTGCCAGCAGTGGTAGCGGGGGGCCCCAAGAGACCCAGTACTTC	CASSGSGGPQETQYF
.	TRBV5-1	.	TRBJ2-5	TGCGCCAGCAGCTTGGAGTCCCAAGAGACCCAGTACTTC	CASSLESQETQYF
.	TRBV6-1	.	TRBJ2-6	TGTGCCAGCAGTGAATCGGGGGCTGGGGCCAACGTCCTGACTTTC	CASSESGAGANVLTF
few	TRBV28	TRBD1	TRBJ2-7	TGTGCCAGCATAACAGGGGCCGGACCCTACGAGCAGTACTTC	CASITGAGPYEQYF
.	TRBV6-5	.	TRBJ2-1	TGTGCCAGCAAGAAGAACAATGAGCAGTTCTTC	CASKKNNEQFF
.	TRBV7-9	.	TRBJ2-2	TGTGCCAGCAGCTTAGCAGGGGGGCTCACCGGGGAGCTGTTTTTT	CASSLAGGLTGELFF
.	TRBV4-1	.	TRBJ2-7	TGCGCCAGCAGCCAAGACCAAAGCTCCTACGAGCAGTACTTC	CASSQDQSSYEQYF
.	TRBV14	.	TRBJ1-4	TGTGCCAGCAGCCGCCGGACAACTAATGAAAAACTGTTTTTT	CASSRRTTNEKLFF
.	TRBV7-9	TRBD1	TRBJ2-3	TGTGCCAGCAGCTTGGTGGACAGGGGCCTATGGACAGATACGCAGTATTTT	CASSLVDRGLWTDTQYF
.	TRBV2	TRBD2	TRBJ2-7	TGTGCCAGCACCAATGGGAGGGGTATCTACGAGCAGTACTTC	CASTNGRGIYEQYF
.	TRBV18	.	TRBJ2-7	TGTGCCAGCTCACCCGGACAGACCAGCTCCTACGAGCAGTACTTC	CASSPGQTSSYEQYF
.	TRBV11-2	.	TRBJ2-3	TGTGCCAGCAGCTTGGAAACGGTTGAATATACGCAGTATTTT	CASSLETVEYTQYF
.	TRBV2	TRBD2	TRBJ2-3	TGTGCCAGCAGTGAACAGCGGGGCCGGGGCACAGATACGCAGTATTTT	CASSEQRGRGTDTQYF
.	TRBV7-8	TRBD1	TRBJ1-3	TGTGCCAGCAGCTTCCGGGACAGGGAAAACACCATATATTTT	CASSFRDRENTIYF
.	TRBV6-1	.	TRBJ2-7	TGTGCCAGCACTGAAGCCCCCCGGGGAGGTCCCACGTTGGGCGAGCAGTACTTC	CASTEAPRGGPTLGEQYF
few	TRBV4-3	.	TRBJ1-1	TGCGCCAGCAGCCAAGATTATGGGCGGACTGAAGCTTTCTTT	CASSQDYGRTEAFF
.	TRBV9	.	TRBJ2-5	TGTGCCAGCAGCGGAACGGGATCCCAAGAGACCCAGTACTTC	CASSGTGSQETQYF
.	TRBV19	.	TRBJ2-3	TGTGCCAGTACTCAGGGGCCCGACATGACAGATACGCAGTATTTT	CASTQGPDMTDTQYF
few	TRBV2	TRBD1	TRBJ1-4	TGTGCCAGCAGGGGGACAGGGAATGAAAAACTGTTTTTT	CASRGTGNEKLFF
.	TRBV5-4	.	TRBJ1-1	TGTGCCAGCAGCACCGGGGACGCTCGGGGGAAAGCTTTCTTT	CASSTGDARGKAFF
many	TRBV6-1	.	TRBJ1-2	TGTGCCAGCAGTAGTACGGTTAACTATGGCTACACCTTC	CASSSTVNYGYTF